This TCR beta chain was retrieved from a study of blood T cell repertoires in COVID-19. Study-level background: From T cells, B-cell-depleted T cells, or PBMCs came the material, which was cDNA or gDNA.

This clone showed up just once. TCRdb's table, derived via immunoSEQ multiplex PCR, lists solely in-frame clones and lacks some. The sample lists about 210,000 clones, 80% occurring once. Germline lookup yields CDR1 SEHNR and CDR2 FQNEAQ (reference sequence). The CDR3 extends over 15 amino acids. Trimming cost V 5 bases and J 3 bases, with 13 bases left between them. Sequenced sample: peripheral blood. This TCR derives from an older woman with acute or convalescent COVID-19. The chain combines TRBV7-9 with TRBJ2-2, with D possibly TRBD1 on 6 matching bases. The CDR3 sequence: CASSLWDTDTGELFF. In DNA, the CDR3 is TGTGCCAGCAGCCTATGGGACACTGACACCGGGGAGCTGTTTTTT.